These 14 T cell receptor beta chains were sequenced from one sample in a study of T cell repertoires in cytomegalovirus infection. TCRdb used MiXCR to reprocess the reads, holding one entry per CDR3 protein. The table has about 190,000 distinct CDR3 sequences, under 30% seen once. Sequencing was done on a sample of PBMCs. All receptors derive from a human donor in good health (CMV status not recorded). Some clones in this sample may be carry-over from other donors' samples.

The CDR3 is CASSDGRKGAFF. For the CDR3, the DNA is TGTGCCAGCAGTGATGGCCGCAAGGGAGCTTTCTTT. The chain carries TRBV25-1 and TRBJ1-1; D uncertain. V was pared by 3 bases and J by 10 bases, with 12 bases between. This CDR3 is 12 amino acids long. The germline gives CDR1 MGHDK, CDR2 SYGVNS. The complete variable domain, with remaining parts taken from reference TRBV25-1 and TRBJ1-1, reads EADIYQTPRYLVIGTGKKITLECSQTMGHDKMYWYQQDPGMELHLIHYSYGVNSTEKGDLSSESTVSRIRTEHFPLTLESARPSHTSQYLCASSDGRKGAFFGQGTRLTVV.

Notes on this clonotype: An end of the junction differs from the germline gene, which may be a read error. The CDR3 spells CARSWRGGAGNNEQFF. The CDR3 nucleotides are TGTGCCCGCAGTTGGCGCGGGGGGGCCGGAAACAATGAGCAGTTCTTC. The chain recombines TRBV12-3 or TRBV12-4 with TRBJ2-1, with TRBD2 matching 9 bases. The length of the CDR3 is 16 residues.

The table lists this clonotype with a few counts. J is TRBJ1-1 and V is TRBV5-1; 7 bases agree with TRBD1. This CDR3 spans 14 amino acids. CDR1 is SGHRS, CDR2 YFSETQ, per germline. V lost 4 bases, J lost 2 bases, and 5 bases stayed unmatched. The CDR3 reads CASSKGTVNTEAFF. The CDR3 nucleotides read TGCGCCAGCAGCAAAGGGACAGTCAACACTGAAGCTTTCTTT.

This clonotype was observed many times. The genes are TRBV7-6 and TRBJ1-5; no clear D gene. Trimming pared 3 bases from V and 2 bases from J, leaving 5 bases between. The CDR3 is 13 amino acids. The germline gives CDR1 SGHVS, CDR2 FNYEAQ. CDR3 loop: CASSFQGNQPQHF. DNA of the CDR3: TGTGCCAGCAGCTTCCAGGGCAATCAGCCCCAGCATTTT.

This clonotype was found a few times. In nucleotides, the CDR3 is TGTGCCAGTAGTTCCAGAGATGATAGCAATCAGCCCCAGCATTTT. Protein: CASSSRDDSNQPQHF. The rearrangement links TRBV19 to TRBJ1-5; D call uncertain. Germline values: CDR1 LNHDA, CDR2 SQIVND (reference sequence). The CDR3 is made up of 15 amino acids. V lost 5 bases, J lost 0 bases, and 11 bases lay in between. Filled out from reference TRBV19 and TRBJ1-5, the complete variable domain reads DGGITQSPKYLFRKEGQNVTLSCEQNLNHDAMYWYRQDPGQGLRLIYYSQIVNDFQKGDIAEGYSVSREKKESFPLTVTSAQKNPTAFYLCASSSRDDSNQPQHFGDGTRLSIL.

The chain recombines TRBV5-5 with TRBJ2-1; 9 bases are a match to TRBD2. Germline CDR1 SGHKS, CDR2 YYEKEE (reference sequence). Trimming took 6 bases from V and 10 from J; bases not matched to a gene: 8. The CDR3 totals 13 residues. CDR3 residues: CASTYPGLAEQFF. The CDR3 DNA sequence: TGTGCCAGCACTTACCCGGGACTAGCAGAGCAGTTCTTC.

CDR3 protein: CASSSSGLAGYEQYF. The CDR3, as DNA: TGTGCCAGCAGCTCATCGGGACTAGCGGGGTACGAGCAGTACTTC. This sequence joins TRBV7-2 and TRBJ2-7, with 13 bases that match TRBD2. The CDR3 covers 15 residues. Germline V gene data show CDR1 as SGHTA and CDR2 as FQGNSA. V was pared by 4 bases and J by 4 bases, with 4 bases of the junction left unmatched. Filled out from reference TRBV7-2 and TRBJ2-7, the complete variable domain reads GAGVSQSPSNKVTEKGKDVELRCDPISGHTALYWYRQSLGQGLEFLIYFQGNSAPDKSGLPSDRFSAERTGGSVSTLTIQRTQQEDSAVYLCASSSSGLAGYEQYFGPGTRLTVT.

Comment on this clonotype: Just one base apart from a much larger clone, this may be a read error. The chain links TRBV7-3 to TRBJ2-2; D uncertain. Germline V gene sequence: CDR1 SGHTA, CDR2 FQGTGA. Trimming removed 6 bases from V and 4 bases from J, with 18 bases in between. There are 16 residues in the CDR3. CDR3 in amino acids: CASSGCTSAVTGELFF. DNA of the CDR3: TGTGCCAGCAGTGGATGCACCTCGGCGGTCACCGGGGAGCTGTTTTTT.

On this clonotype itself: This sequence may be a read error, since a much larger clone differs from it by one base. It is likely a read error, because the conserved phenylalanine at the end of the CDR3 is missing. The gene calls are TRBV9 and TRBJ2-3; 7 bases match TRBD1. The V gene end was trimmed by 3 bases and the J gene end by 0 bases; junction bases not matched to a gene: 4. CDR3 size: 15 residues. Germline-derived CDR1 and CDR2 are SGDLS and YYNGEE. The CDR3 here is CASSATGTSTDTQYL. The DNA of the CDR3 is TGTGCCAGCAGCGCGACAGGGACAAGCACAGATACGCAGTATCTT.

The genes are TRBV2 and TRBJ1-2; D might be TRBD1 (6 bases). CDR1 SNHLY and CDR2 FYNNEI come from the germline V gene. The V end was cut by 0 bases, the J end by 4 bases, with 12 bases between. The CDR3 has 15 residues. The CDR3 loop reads CASSEALQGFYGYTF. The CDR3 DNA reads TGTGCCAGCAGTGAAGCGCTTCAGGGGTTCTATGGCTACACCTTC.

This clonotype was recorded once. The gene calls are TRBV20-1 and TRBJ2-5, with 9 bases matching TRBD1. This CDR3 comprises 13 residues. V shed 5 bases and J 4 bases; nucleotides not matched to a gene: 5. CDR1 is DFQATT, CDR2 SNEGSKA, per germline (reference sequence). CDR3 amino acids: CSAQGQGGETQYF. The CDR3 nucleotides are TGCAGTGCTCAGGGACAGGGTGGAGAGACCCAGTACTTC.

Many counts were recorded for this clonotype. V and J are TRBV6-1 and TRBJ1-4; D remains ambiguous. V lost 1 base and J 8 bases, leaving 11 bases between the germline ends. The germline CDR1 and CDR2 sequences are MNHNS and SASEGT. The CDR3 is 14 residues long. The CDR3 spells CASSEVSPGEKLFF. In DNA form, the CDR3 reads TGTGCCAGCAGTGAAGTCTCTCCGGGCGAAAAACTGTTTTTT.

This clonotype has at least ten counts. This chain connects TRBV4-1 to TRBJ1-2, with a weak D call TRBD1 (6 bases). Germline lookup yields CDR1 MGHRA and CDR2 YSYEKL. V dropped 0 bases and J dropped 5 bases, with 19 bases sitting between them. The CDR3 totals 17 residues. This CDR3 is CASSQEGGFTGPYGYTF. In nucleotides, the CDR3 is TGCGCCAGCAGCCAAGAAGGGGGTTTTACAGGGCCTTATGGCTACACCTTC.

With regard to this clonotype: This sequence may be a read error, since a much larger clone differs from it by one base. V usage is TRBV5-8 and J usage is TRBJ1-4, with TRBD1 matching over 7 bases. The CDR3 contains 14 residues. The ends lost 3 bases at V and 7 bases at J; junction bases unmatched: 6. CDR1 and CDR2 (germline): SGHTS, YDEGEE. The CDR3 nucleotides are TGTGCCAGCAGCTCGACCACAGGGGTTGAAAAACTGTTTTTT. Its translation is CASSSTTGVEKLFF.